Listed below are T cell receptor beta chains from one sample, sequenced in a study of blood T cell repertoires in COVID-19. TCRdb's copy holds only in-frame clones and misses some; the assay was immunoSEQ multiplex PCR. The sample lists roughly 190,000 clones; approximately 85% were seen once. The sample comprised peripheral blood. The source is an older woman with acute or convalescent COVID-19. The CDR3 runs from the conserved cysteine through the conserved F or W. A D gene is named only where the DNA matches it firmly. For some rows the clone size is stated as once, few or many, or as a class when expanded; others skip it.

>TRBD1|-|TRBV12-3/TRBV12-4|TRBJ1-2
TGTGCCAGCAGTTATGGACAGGGCATTGGCTACACCTTC
CASSYGQGIGYTF
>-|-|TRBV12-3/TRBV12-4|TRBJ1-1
TGTGCCAGCAGCCGCAGCGAGTGGGCTTTCTTT
CASSRSEWAFF
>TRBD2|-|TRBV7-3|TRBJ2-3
TGTGCCAGCAGCTCCAGCGGGAGAAGGGATACGCAGTATTTT
CASSSSGRRDTQYF
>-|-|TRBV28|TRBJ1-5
TGTGCCAGCTTGGGGGGTGGCAATCAGCCCCAGCATTTT
CASLGGGNQPQHF
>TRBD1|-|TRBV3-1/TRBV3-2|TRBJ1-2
TGTGCCAGCAGCCGCCTTAGACAGGGCGGGGCCTATGGCTACACCTTC
CASSRLRQGGAYGYTF
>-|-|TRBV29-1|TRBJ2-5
TGCAGCGTTGAAATCGGCCTGGGCGAGACCCAGTACTTC
CSVEIGLGETQYF
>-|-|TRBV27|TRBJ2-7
TGTGCCAGCAGCTCCAGAGGGGGTTACTCCTACGAGCAGTACTTC
CASSSRGGYSYEQYF
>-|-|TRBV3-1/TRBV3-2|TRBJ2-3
TGTGCCAGCAGCCAAGCACGAGGGACAGATACGCAGTATTTT
CASSQARGTDTQYF
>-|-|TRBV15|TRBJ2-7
TGTGCCACCAGCAGAGGCGGGCGGAGCTCCTACGAGCAGTACTTC
CATSRGGRSSYEQYF
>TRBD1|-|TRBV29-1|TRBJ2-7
TGCAGCGTTGGATTTAGGGACAGAGGCTACGAGCAGTACTTC
CSVGFRDRGYEQYF
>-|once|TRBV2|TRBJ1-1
TGTGCCAGCAGGTACGGGTTTGTCACTGAAGCTTTCTTT
CASRYGFVTEAFF
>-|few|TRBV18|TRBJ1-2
TGTGCCAGCTCACCGCTCGACGCGGGGGGGGGCTACACCTTC
CASSPLDAGGGYTF
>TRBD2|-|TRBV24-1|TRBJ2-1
TGTGCCACCAGCCGACTAGCGGGAAAGGGTAACGAGCAGTTCTTC
CATSRLAGKGNEQFF
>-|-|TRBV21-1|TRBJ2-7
TGTGCCAGCAGCAAAGGGCAGACCTACGAGCAGTACTTC
CASSKGQTYEQYF
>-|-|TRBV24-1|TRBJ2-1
TGTGCCACCAGTGATTTGGGGTCGGGCCCGGAGGGATACAATGAGCAGTTCTTC
CATSDLGSGPEGYNEQFF
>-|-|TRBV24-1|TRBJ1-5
TGTGCCACCAGTGATTTTCGGAGCAATCAGCCCCAGCATTTT
CATSDFRSNQPQHF
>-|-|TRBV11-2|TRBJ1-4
TGTGCCAGCAGCTTCGGGGAAAAACTGTTTTTT
CASSFGEKLFF
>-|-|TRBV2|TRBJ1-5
TGTGCCAGCAGTTCGCCGGGACATGATTCTTATAGCAATCAGCCCCAGCATTTT
CASSSPGHDSYSNQPQHF
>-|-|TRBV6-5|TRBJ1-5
TGTGCCAGCAGCCGGGACTTAGCTGCCCAGCCCCAGCATTTT
CASSRDLAAQPQHF
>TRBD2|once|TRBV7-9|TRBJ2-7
TGTGCCAGCAGCTTAGCGGGACTAGCGGAGGAGCAGTACTTC
CASSLAGLAEEQYF
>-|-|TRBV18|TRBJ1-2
TGTGCCAGCTCAACCAGAATAGTTGGCGCAGGGGATAGGGGCTATGGCTACACCTTC
CASSTRIVGAGDRGYGYTF
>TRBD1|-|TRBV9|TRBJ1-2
TGTGCCAGCAGCGTAGGACAGGGGGGGACCTATGGCTACACCTTC
CASSVGQGGTYGYTF
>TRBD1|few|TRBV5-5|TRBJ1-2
TGTGCCAGCAGCCCCAACACCGGGACAGGGTACACTAACTATGGCTACACCTTC
CASSPNTGTGYTNYGYTF
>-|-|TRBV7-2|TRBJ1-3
TGTGCCAGCAGCTACGATGCAGGTGGAAACACCATATATTTT
CASSYDAGGNTIYF
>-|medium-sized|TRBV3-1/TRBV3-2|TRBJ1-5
TGTGCCAGCAGCCAAGGGGGAGGCCCCCAGCATTTT
CASSQGGGPQHF
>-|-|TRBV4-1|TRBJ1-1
TGCGCCAGCAGCCAAGATGCGGGGGGCGGCACTGAAGCTTTCTTT
CASSQDAGGGTEAFF
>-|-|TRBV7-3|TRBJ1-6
TGTGCCAGCAGCTTACGGGGAGGCAATAATTCACCCCTCCACTTT
CASSLRGGNNSPLHF
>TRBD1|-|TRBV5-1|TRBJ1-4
TGCGCCAGCAGCTCCCTGACAGGGAATGAAAAACTGTTTTTT
CASSSLTGNEKLFF
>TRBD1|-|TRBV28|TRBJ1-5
TGTGCCACATCAGACAGGGGAAATCAGCCCCAGCATTTT
CATSDRGNQPQHF
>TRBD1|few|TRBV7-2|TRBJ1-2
TGTGCCAGCAGCCTGGACAGGGGAGGCTACACCTTC
CASSLDRGGYTF
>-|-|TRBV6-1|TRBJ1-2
TGTGCCAGCAGTGAGACATCCTATGGCTACACCTTC
CASSETSYGYTF
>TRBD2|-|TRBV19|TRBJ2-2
TGTGCCAGTACTCCGACTAGCGCCGGGGAGCTGTTTTTT
CASTPTSAGELFF
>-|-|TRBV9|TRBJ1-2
TGTGCCAGCAGCCCCCTAGCGGGCTATGGCTACACCTTC
CASSPLAGYGYTF
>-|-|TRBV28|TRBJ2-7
TGTGCCAGCAGTTTAGTTTCTGTGACAGGTATCGAGCAGTACTTC
CASSLVSVTGIEQYF
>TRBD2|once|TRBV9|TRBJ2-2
TGTGCCAGCAGCGCGCGGGAGCCCGCGAACACCGGGGAGCTGTTTTTT
CASSAREPANTGELFF
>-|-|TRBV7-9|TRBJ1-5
TGTGCCAGCAGTTCTAGCGGGGGCGGGCCCCAGCATTTT
CASSSSGGGPQHF
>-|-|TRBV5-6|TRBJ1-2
TGTGCCAGCAGCTTGGGGGGGCGAGGGTATGGCTACACCTTC
CASSLGGRGYGYTF
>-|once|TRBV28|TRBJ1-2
TGTGCCACCTTCCGCGGGGTTAACTATGGCTACACCTTC
CATFRGVNYGYTF
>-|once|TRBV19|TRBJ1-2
TGTGCCACCAATACCCTTACAGGGTCTAACTATGGCTACACCTTC
CATNTLTGSNYGYTF
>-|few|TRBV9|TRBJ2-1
TGTGCCAGCAGCGTAGAATTGGGGCCGACGGGTGAGCAGTTCTTC
CASSVELGPTGEQFF
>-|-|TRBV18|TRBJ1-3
TGTGCCAGCTCACCCCTCGACCCGACCGGGAGAAACACCATATATTTT
CASSPLDPTGRNTIYF
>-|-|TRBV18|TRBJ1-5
TGTGCCAGCTCACCAGTGGGTAGCGATCAGCCCCAGCATTTT
CASSPVGSDQPQHF
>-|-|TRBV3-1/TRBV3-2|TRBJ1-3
TGTGCCAGCAGCCAAATGGGTGGGAGTGGCACCATATATTTT
CASSQMGGSGTIYF
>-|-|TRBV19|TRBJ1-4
TGTGCCAGTAGTATGCTTACAAATAATGAAAAACTGTTTTTT
CASSMLTNNEKLFF
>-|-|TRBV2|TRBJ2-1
TGTGCCACCGGTGCGGCCCTCAATGAGCAGTTCTTC
CATGAALNEQFF
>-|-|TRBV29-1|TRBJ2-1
TGCAGCGGTATTACAGGGTCCTCCTACAATGAGCAGTTCTTC
CSGITGSSYNEQFF
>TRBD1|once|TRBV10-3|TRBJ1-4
TGTGCCACGCAGGGGGGAAACGAAAAACTGTTTTTT
CATQGGNEKLFF
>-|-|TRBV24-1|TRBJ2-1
TGTGCCACCAGTGACCTACTAGATCCGGGCAATGAGCAGTTCTTC
CATSDLLDPGNEQFF
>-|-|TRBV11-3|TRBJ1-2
TGTGCCAGCAGCTTTGGGAGCGAAACCCGCTATGGCTACACCTTC
CASSFGSETRYGYTF
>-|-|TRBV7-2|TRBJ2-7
TGTGCCAGCAGCGAGGGCCCCTCCTACGAGCAGTACTTC
CASSEGPSYEQYF
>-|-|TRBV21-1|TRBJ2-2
TGTGCCAGCAGCAAAAGAGGTAGCGGGATCCGGGAGCTGTTTTTT
CASSKRGSGIRELFF
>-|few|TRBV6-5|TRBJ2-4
TGTGCCAGCAGAGCGCAGTTAGCCAAAAACATTCAGTACTTC
CASRAQLAKNIQYF
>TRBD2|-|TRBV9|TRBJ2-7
TGTGCCAGCAGCGTAGAAGGTAGCGGGAGCTACGAGCAGTACTTC
CASSVEGSGSYEQYF
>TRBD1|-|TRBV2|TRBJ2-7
TGTGCCAGCAGGGACAGGGGACGGGACGAGCAGTACTTC
CASRDRGRDEQYF
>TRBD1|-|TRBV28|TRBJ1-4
TGTGCCAGCAGTTTGAGAATCGGGACAGGGGGCGAAAAACTGTTTTTT
CASSLRIGTGGEKLFF